The clone carrying this T cell receptor beta chain was picked up many times. Breast cancer patients provided tissue from their axillary draining lymph nodes. CDR1 is MNHEY, CDR2 SVGAGI, per germline. Trimming left V 4 bases short and J 2 bases short, with 3 bases between. CDR3 length: 13 residues. The source of the sample is a study of breast tumors, draining lymph nodes, adjacent tissues. Using its own MiXCR run on the multiplex PCR reads, TCRdb lists one record per CDR3 protein. The sample lists 100,000 or so distinct CDR3 sequences; over 20% were seen once. This receptor was taken from a female donor with breast cancer. Some clones in this sample may be carry-over from other donors' samples. The J gene is TRBJ2-6, the V gene TRBV6-5; D is unresolved. The sequencing sample was made of axillary lymph node tissue. CDR3 sequence: CASSFTGANVLTF. CDR3 coding DNA: TGTGCCAGCAGTTTCACTGGGGCCAACGTCCTGACTTTC.